Following are 21 T cell receptor beta chains from one sample sequenced in a study of blood T cell repertoires in COVID-19 (dated by TCRdb to 2019 to 2021). The receptor library was made with the immunoSEQ multiplex PCR assay. TCRdb retrieved this table from immuneACCESS and kept in-frame rearrangements only. Not all clones are present; in checked studies, unresolved V genes account for under half, and no reason is known for the remainder. The sample includes about 380,000 clones, with 88% observed a single time. The leading ten clones occupy more than 0.95% of the sample. Sequencing used PBMCs or T cells enriched from blood (not recorded which). The receptors come from a woman aged 18-29 years who had recovered from COVID-19.

V usage is TRBV7-8 and J usage is TRBJ2-3; 7 nucleotides line up with TRBD2. With 5 bases clipped from V and 4 bases from J, the junction kept 9 bases outside the gene matches. Germline loops: CDR1 SGHVS, CDR2 FQNEAQ. The CDR3 covers 15 residues. For the CDR3, the DNA is TGTGCCAGCAGCCATACGCTAGCGGCTCCAGATACGCAGTATTTT. Protein product: CASSHTLAAPDTQYF. The complete variable domain, with remaining parts taken from reference TRBV7-8 and TRBJ2-3, reads GAGVSQSPRYKVAKRGQDVALRCDPISGHVSLFWYQQALGQGPEFLTYFQNEAQLDKSGLPSDRFFAERPEGSVSTLKIQRTQQEDSAVYLCASSHTLAAPDTQYFGPGTRLTVL.

This rearrangement joins TRBV15 to TRBJ2-5; TRBD1 matches 7 bases. The junction had 9 bases not matched to a gene; V was cut back by 2 bases and J by 3 bases. The CDR3 consists of 16 residues. Germline lookup yields CDR1 LNHNV and CDR2 YYDKDF (reference sequence). DNA of the CDR3: TGTGCCACCAGCAGAAACTCTCCGACAGGGAAAGAGACCCAGTACTTC. Protein product: CATSRNSPTGKETQYF.

In this sample, this clone turned up once. The chain uses TRBV7-9 and TRBJ2-5; D call uncertain. The V gene lost 2 bases and the J gene lost 0 bases, with 7 bases spanning the gap. From germline, CDR1 is SEHNR and CDR2 FQNEAQ (reference sequence). The CDR3 consists of 14 residues. CDR3 region: CASSLITYQETQYF. Written as DNA, the CDR3 is TGTGCCAGCAGCTTAATCACTTACCAAGAGACCCAGTACTTC. Looking up the rest from reference TRBV7-9 and TRBJ2-5 gives the full variable domain: DTGVSQNPRHKITKRGQNVTFRCDPISEHNRLYWYRQTLGQGPEFLTYFQNEAQLEKSRLLSDRFSAERPKGSFSTLEIQRTEQGDSAMYLCASSLITYQETQYFGPGTRLLVL.

V and J are TRBV5-6 and TRBJ2-7; the D gene is possibly TRBD1 (5 bases). CDR3 length: 14 amino acids. CDR1 SGHDT and CDR2 YYEEEE come from the germline V gene. V was shortened by 3 bases and J by 0 bases, with 10 bases between the two germline ends. The CDR3 DNA sequence: TGTGCCAGCAGCTCGACAGCGTCCTCCTACGAGCAGTACTTC. As protein: CASSSTASSYEQYF.

The chain uses TRBV5-4 and TRBJ1-1; D is possibly TRBD1 (6 bases). This CDR3 contains 11 residues. Germline CDR1 is SGHNT and CDR2 is YYREEE (reference sequence). Trimming left V 3 bases short and J 11 bases short, with 11 bases between. The CDR3 DNA sequence: TGTGCCAGCAGCTCGAGACAGGTGGCTTTCTTT. This translates into CASSSRQVAFF. Supplemented by reference TRBV5-4 and TRBJ1-1, the full variable domain reads ETGVTQSPTHLIKTRGQQVTLRCSSQSGHNTVSWYQQALGQGPQFIFQYYREEENGRGNFPPRFSGLQFPNYSSELNVNALELDDSALYLCASSSRQVAFFGQGTRLTVV.

CDR3 sequence reads: CASSSGEWGGDGPDTQYF. CDR3 bases: TGTGCCAGCAGTTCTGGTGAATGGGGCGGGGATGGGCCAGATACGCAGTATTTT. The chain uses TRBV7-9 and TRBJ2-3, with a weak D call TRBD2 (6 bases). The V end was cut by 6 bases, the J end by 4 bases, with 26 bases between. CDR3 length: 18 residues. In germline, CDR1 is SEHNR, CDR2 FQNEAQ (reference sequence).

As regards this clone: In the same sample, other DNA sequences code for this CDR3. The chain uses TRBV3-1 (or the pseudogene TRBV3-2) and TRBJ1-1, with a tentative D call TRBD1 (6 bases). Trimming removed 1 base from V and 4 bases from J, with 7 bases in between. The CDR3 has 13 residues. The germline V gene encodes CDR1 LGHDT and CDR2 YNNKEL (reference sequence). This CDR3 is CASSQVGGTEAFF. The DNA of the CDR3 is TGTGCCAGCAGCCAAGTAGGGGGCACTGAAGCTTTCTTT.

J is TRBJ2-1 and V is TRBV7-9, with D perhaps matching TRBD2 (6 bases). CDR1 and CDR2 from the germline V gene are SEHNR and FQNEAQ (reference sequence). V was shortened by 3 bases and J by 2 bases, with 20 bases between the two germline ends. This CDR3 is built from 18 residues. DNA for the CDR3: TGTGCCAGCAGCTTTCAGCCCTTAGCGGCCACTACCTACAATGAGCAGTTCTTC. Encoded protein: CASSFQPLAATTYNEQFF.

This chain connects TRBV6-1 to TRBJ2-7, with D tentatively TRBD2 (5 bases). The V gene's germline CDR1 is MNHNS and CDR2 SASEGT. The ends were cut back, 0 bases at V and 3 bases at J, with 12 bases in the middle. CDR3 size: 15 residues. CDR3 sequence reads: CASSEALGGFYEQYF. The CDR3 coding sequence is TGTGCCAGCAGTGAAGCGCTCGGAGGATTCTACGAGCAGTACTTC.

The V and J genes are TRBV13 and TRBJ2-5, with TRBD1 matching 8 bases. The CDR3 covers 15 residues. Germline V gene lookup returns CDR1 PRHDT and CDR2 FYEKMQ (reference sequence). Trimming took 4 bases from V and 4 from J; bases not matched to a gene: 8. The CDR3 reads CASSSKAGTGETQYF. The CDR3 DNA reads TGTGCCAGCAGCTCGAAAGCCGGGACAGGAGAGACCCAGTACTTC.

This chain connects TRBV6-5 to TRBJ1-1; the match to TRBD1 covers 11 bases. There are 15 residues in the CDR3. Losses at the gene ends were 7 bases for V and 4 bases for J; bases not matched to a gene: 8. CDR1 MNHEY and CDR2 SVGAGI come from the germline V gene. The CDR3 region has the DNA TGTGCCAGCATTTGGGGGACAGGGGGGTTCACTGAAGCTTTCTTT. Amino acid sequence: CASIWGTGGFTEAFF.

The chain has TRBV5-1 and TRBJ2-7, with D perhaps matching TRBD1 (6 bases). The CDR3 sequence is 13 residues long. Trimming left V 3 bases short and J 3 bases short, with 10 bases between. Looked up from germline, CDR1 is SGHRS and CDR2 is YFSETQ. The CDR3 sequence: CASSSGQNYEQYF. The CDR3 DNA reads TGCGCCAGCAGCTCCGGACAGAACTACGAGCAGTACTTC.

The gene calls are TRBV5-4 and TRBJ2-3, with 8 bases that match TRBD2. Germline V gene data show CDR1 as SGHNT and CDR2 as YYREEE (reference sequence). This CDR3 is built from 16 residues. V shed 6 bases and J 0 bases; nucleotides not matched to a gene: 9. CDR3 nucleotide sequence: TGTGCCAGCACCATCCAGCGGGGGTACAGCACAGATACGCAGTATTTT. This translates into CASTIQRGYSTDTQYF.

A single count supports this clone. V usage is TRBV5-6 and J usage is TRBJ2-1; 8 bases line up with TRBD1. This CDR3 comprises 15 residues. With 0 bases clipped from V and 8 bases from J, the junction kept 7 bases outside the gene matches. Germline V gene data show CDR1 as SGHDT and CDR2 as YYEEEE. CDR3 sequence (DNA): TGTGCCAGCAGCTTGGTGCAGGGGGCATGGGATGAGCAGTTCTTC. Protein product: CASSLVQGAWDEQFF. Full variable domain (remainder filled in from reference TRBV5-6 and TRBJ2-1): DAGVTQSPTHLIKTRGQQVTLRCSPKSGHDTVSWYQQALGQGPQFIFQYYEEEERQRGNFPDRFSGHQFPNYSSELNVNALLLGDSALYLCASSLVQGAWDEQFFGPGTRLTVL.

The V call is TRBV5-1, the J call TRBJ1-1; the D gene is possibly TRBD1 (6 bases). The CDR3 runs to 12 residues. V lost 2 bases to trimming and J lost 6 bases, with 8 bases between them. Germline V gene sequence: CDR1 SGHRS, CDR2 YFSETQ. DNA for the CDR3: TGCGCCAGCAGCTTTGAGGGGGCTGAAGCTTTCTTT. Translated, it gives CASSFEGAEAFF.

The rearrangement links TRBV18 to TRBJ1-5, with a weak D call TRBD1 (5 bases). V was clipped by 2 bases and J by 3 bases, with 11 bases between them. The germline V gene encodes CDR1 KGHSH and CDR2 LQKENI. CDR3 size: 15 residues. CDR3 in amino acids: CASSPSTGDNQPQHF. The CDR3 nucleotides are TGTGCCAGCTCACCATCGACGGGGGACAATCAGCCCCAGCATTTT.

The chain uses TRBV20-1 and TRBJ1-5, with a tentative D call TRBD1 (5 bases). The V end was cut by 3 bases, the J end by 5 bases, with 14 bases between. The CDR3 consists of 14 residues. Germline CDR1 and CDR2: DFQATT and SNEGSKA (reference sequence). The CDR3 DNA sequence: TGCAGTGCTAGTAGGGGTATTAGGGATCAGCCCCAGCATTTT. This sequence encodes CSASRGIRDQPQHF.

DNA for the CDR3: TGCGCCAGCAGTGAGAGAGTTGAAGAGACCCAGTACTTC. Protein product: CASSERVEETQYF. The gene calls are TRBV10-1 and TRBJ2-5, with D unclear. Germline V gene lookup returns CDR1 WNHNN and CDR2 SYGVQD (reference sequence). The CDR3 spans 13 residues. Trimming took off 2 bases at V and 3 bases at J, with 7 bases between the two ends.

The V and J genes are TRBV11-2 and TRBJ1-2; no clear D. Germline values: CDR1 SGHAT, CDR2 FQNNGV. The CDR3 spans 15 residues. Trimming shortened V by 0 bases and J by 6 bases, and 14 bases separated the two germline ends. The CDR3 bases are TGTGCCAGCAGCTTAGATCGGGGTCAGGCAGATGGCTACACCTTC. Translation gives CASSLDRGQADGYTF.

The V and J genes are TRBV10-1 and TRBJ2-3; D remains unclear. The CDR3 spans 13 residues. From germline, CDR1 is WNHNN and CDR2 SYGVQD (reference sequence). V lost 4 bases, J lost 4 bases, and 9 bases lay in between. The CDR3 DNA reads as TGCGCCAGCAGTGGACTTTCACCAGATACGCAGTATTTT. Translation gives CASSGLSPDTQYF.

The chain employs TRBV4-1 and TRBJ2-7; no clear D. The CDR3 extends over 15 amino acids. V lost 0 bases, J lost 0 bases, and 9 bases lay in between. Germline assignment: CDR1 MGHRA and CDR2 YSYEKL. CDR3 bases: TGCGCCAGCAGCCAAGAAAGACGGAGCTCCTACGAGCAGTACTTC. This codes for CASSQERRSSYEQYF.